A selection of T cell receptor beta chains follows, all from one sample in a study of T cells in Graves' hyperthyroidism and ophthalmopathy. TCRdb analysed the multiplex PCR reads with MiXCR anew, one entry per CDR3 protein. The sample includes 700,000 or so distinct CDR3 sequences, about 15% of them seen just once. Sequencing was done on a sample of blood. The receptors shown here come from a young man with Graves' hyperthyroidism. Each CDR3 is given with its conserved first and last residue. A D gene is named only where the DNA matches it firmly. A clone size is listed for some rows: how often the clone was seen (once, few, many), or a class if it is expanded.

d_gene	j_gene	abundance	v_gene	CDR3nt	CDR3aa
TRBD2	TRBJ2-5	many	TRBV6-2/TRBV6-3	TGTGCCAGCTCCAAGCGAGGGAGGGCCGCAGAGACCCAGTACTTC	CASSKRGRAAETQYF
TRBD1	TRBJ1-4	few	TRBV20-1	TGCAGTGCTAGAGGGGGGGGACAGGGCGTCGGTTATGAAAAACTGTTTTTT	CSARGGGQGVGYEKLFF
TRBD2	TRBJ2-3	.	TRBV7-3	TGTGCCAGCAGCTTAGCGGGGACTAGCGGAGGACTCACAGATACGCAGTATTTT	CASSLAGTSGGLTDTQYF
.	TRBJ1-5	many	TRBV28	TGTGCCAGCAGTTTATACAGGGATCAGCCCCAGCATTTT	CASSLYRDQPQHF
TRBD2	TRBJ2-3	many	TRBV10-3	TGTGCCATCAGTGAGCGCGGGAGGGCCCTCGTTCGGAACACAGATACGCAGTATTTT	CAISERGRALVRNTDTQYF
.	TRBJ2-2	many	TRBV6-6	TGTGCCAGCAGTTACTCGGGGGTCACCGGGGAGCTGTTTTTT	CASSYSGVTGELFF
TRBD1	TRBJ2-7	.	TRBV29-1	TGCAGCGCTAGCCGGACAGGGGGTAAAGACGAGCAGTACTTC	CSASRTGGKDEQYF
TRBD1	TRBJ2-2	many	TRBV28	TGTGCCAGCAGTTTCCCGTTAGGGACAGGGTTGAACACCGGGGAGCTGTTTTTT	CASSFPLGTGLNTGELFF
.	TRBJ2-2	.	TRBV7-9	TGTGCCAGCAGCCCGGGCGGGGCCGGGGAGCTGTTTTTT	CASSPGGAGELFF
.	TRBJ1-1	many	TRBV5-5	TGTGCCAGCAGCGAAGGACTGTTAAGGGACACTGAAGCTTTCTTT	CASSEGLLRDTEAFF
TRBD1	TRBJ2-7	many	TRBV7-2	TGTGCCAGCAGTATAAGGACAGGCCACTCCTACGAGCAGTACTTC	CASSIRTGHSYEQYF
TRBD1	TRBJ2-2	.	TRBV4-3	TGCGCCAGCAGCCATACACAGGGGGGCACCGGGGAGCTGTTTTTT	CASSHTQGGTGELFF